This note documents a single T cell receptor (beta chain) sequence. Produced via immunoSEQ multiplex PCR; TCRdb's table is partial and in-frame only. The table lists about 97,000 clones, almost 90% of them singletons. This CDR3 spans 12 amino acids. Looked up from germline, CDR1 is SGHAT and CDR2 is FQDESV (reference sequence). With 5 bases removed from V and 7 bases from J, the gap between germline ends came to 9 bases. The record originates from a study of blood T cell repertoires in COVID-19. Study information: There were acute and convalescent COVID-19 samples, and they came from the United States, Italy and Spain. Sources were T cells, B-cell-depleted T cells, or PBMCs; the material itself was cDNA or gDNA.

V usage is TRBV11-1 and J usage is TRBJ2-1; the D is unclear. This clonotype was obtained from a man in his fifties with COVID-19, enrolled during active disease. Sample: peripheral blood. The CDR3: CASSQAQNEQFF. The CDR3 DNA follows: TGTGCCAGCAGCCAAGCCCAAAATGAGCAGTTCTTC.